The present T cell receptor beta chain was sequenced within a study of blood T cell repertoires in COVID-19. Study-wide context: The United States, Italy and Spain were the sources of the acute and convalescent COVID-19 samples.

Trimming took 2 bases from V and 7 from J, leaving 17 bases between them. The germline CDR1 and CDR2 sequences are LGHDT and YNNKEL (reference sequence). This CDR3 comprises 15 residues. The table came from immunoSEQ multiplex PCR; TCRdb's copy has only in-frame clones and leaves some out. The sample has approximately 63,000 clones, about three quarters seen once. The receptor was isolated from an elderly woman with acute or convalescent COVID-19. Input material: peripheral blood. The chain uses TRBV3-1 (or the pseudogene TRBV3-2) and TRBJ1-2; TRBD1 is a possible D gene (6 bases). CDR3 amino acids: CASSQPHRVGTGYTF. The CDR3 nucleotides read TGTGCCAGCAGCCAACCTCACAGGGTAGGGACTGGCTACACCTTC.